This entry is about one T cell receptor (beta chain). This CDR3 spans 15 amino acids. V was clipped by 2 bases and J by 9 bases, with 14 bases between them. Germline CDR1 and CDR2: LGHNA and YSLEER. Source study methods: Estimation of nucleated cell counts relied on the amplification of reference gene primers. Method: immunoSEQ multiplex PCR; TCRdb's copy keeps in-frame clones and lacks some. V and J calls and clone size are as listed in that table; D and trimming were resolved from the DNA. The data contain 95,000 to 130,000 clones, less than 95% of them singletons. The data derive from a study of blood T cell repertoires in COVID-19. Study at large: Acute and convalescent COVID-19 samples came from the United States, Italy and Spain. PBMCs, B-cell-depleted T cells, or T cells were the source of the cDNA or gDNA that made up the material.

Source material: peripheral blood. The clonotype originates from a human donor with active COVID-19. The donor label of this sample is uncertain. The rearrangement joins TRBV4-3 to TRBJ1-6; D gene ambiguous. The CDR3: CASSQLGGLGSPLHF. The CDR3 bases are TGCGCCAGCAGCCAACTTGGAGGCTTGGGTTCACCCCTCCACTTT.